What follows are 11 T cell receptor beta chains derived from one specimen sequenced in a study of Graves' ophthalmopathy and Graves' hyperthyroidism. As the template, RNA transcripts were used to amplify TCR beta CDR3 regions. The workflow started with a first-round RT-PCR run with HTBI primers and then moved on to a second-round multiplex PCR. TCRdb reprocessed the multiplex PCR reads with MiXCR, giving one entry per CDR3 protein. The sample carries some 400,000 distinct CDR3 sequences, about 16% recorded once. The sample taken for sequencing was peripheral blood. The receptors come from a woman aged 18-29 years with Graves' ophthalmopathy.

CDR3 region: CASGGLAGDTGELFF. In DNA, the CDR3 is TGTGCCTCGGGGGGACTAGCGGGAGACACCGGGGAGCTGTTTTTT. The chain has TRBV30 and TRBJ2-2; 14 bases map to TRBD2. The trim removed 7 bases at V and 3 bases at J, leaving 4 bases unmatched. Germline loops: CDR1 GTSNPN, CDR2 SVGIG (reference sequence). The length of the CDR3 is 15 residues.

The table lists this clonotype with many counts. The chain recombines TRBV5-1 with TRBJ2-7; no firm D call. Germline CDR1 SGHRS, CDR2 YFSETQ. The V and J ends lost 0 bases and 1 base respectively, with 8 bases between them. CDR3 length: 14 residues. The CDR3 protein is CASSLGPRSYEQYF. DNA of the CDR3: TGCGCCAGCAGCTTGGGCCCTCGATCCTACGAGCAGTACTTC.

This clonotype was counted at least ten times. This chain links TRBV4-1 with TRBJ1-5; 8 bases fit TRBD1. Germline CDR1 is MGHRA and CDR2 is YSYEKL. V lost 4 bases to trimming and J lost 4 bases; unmatched junction nucleotides: 6. This CDR3 has 15 residues. CDR3 sequence reads: CASSLSDRVNQPQHF. The CDR3, as DNA: TGCGCCAGCAGCCTCTCGGACAGGGTGAATCAGCCCCAGCATTTT.

This clonotype was detected ten times or more. J is TRBJ2-7 and V is TRBV19; 8 bases map to TRBD1. V shed 5 bases and J 5 bases; nucleotides not matched to a gene: 14. The CDR3 is 16 residues long. CDR1 is LNHDA, CDR2 SQIVND, per germline (reference sequence). Here the CDR3 DNA reads TGTGCCAGTAGTCCCCGGACAGGGAACGCGAGGGACGAGCAGTACTTC. It codes for CASSPRTGNARDEQYF.

This clonotype was seen ten or more times. The V call is TRBV7-2, the J call TRBJ2-6; D unresolved. The CDR3 is made up of 16 amino acids. Deletions cut 0 bases from V and 4 bases from J, with 10 bases between. CDR1 SGHTA and CDR2 FQGNSA come from the germline V gene. CDR3 coding DNA: TGTGCCAGCAGCTTAGCGCGGTCATCCGGGGCCAACGTCCTGACTTTC. Residues: CASSLARSSGANVLTF.

This clonotype was found many times. The rearrangement uses TRBV20-1 and TRBJ1-1, with D hard to call. The germline V and J ends were trimmed by 6 bases and 0 bases, with 8 bases remaining between them. Germline V gives CDR1 DFQATT, CDR2 SNEGSKA (reference sequence). The CDR3 has 12 amino acids. DNA of the CDR3: TGCAGTGCGTCAAAGATGAACACTGAAGCTTTCTTT. Residues: CSASKMNTEAFF.

In the case of this clonotype: One junction end does not reproduce the germline sequence, and a read error may be involved. This rearrangement joins TRBV12-3 or TRBV12-4 to TRBJ1-1, with TRBD1 identical over 11 bases. The CDR3 length is 15 residues. The CDR3 DNA reads as TGTGCCAGCAGTGGCAGGACAGGGGGCTTCACTGAAGCTCTCTTT. Translation gives CASSGRTGGFTEALF.

This clonotype was recorded many times. The chain carries TRBV5-6 and TRBJ1-1; D is uncertain. Germline CDR1 SGHDT, CDR2 YYEEEE. V lost 5 bases and J lost 1, with 9 bases in between. This CDR3 is 13 amino acids long. The CDR3 loop is CASRALRNTEAFF. CDR3 in DNA: TGTGCCAGCAGGGCATTACGGAACACTGAAGCTTTCTTT.

There are many counts of this clonotype. This chain links TRBV6-5 with TRBJ2-5; 8 bases are a match to TRBD2. V lost 2 bases and J lost 7; bases outside the gene matches: 3. CDR1 and CDR2 from the germline V gene are MNHEY and SVGAGI. The CDR3 extends over 13 amino acids. The CDR3 DNA is TGTGCCAGCAGTTACAGCGGGGGTGGGACCCAGTACTTC. Its protein product is CASSYSGGGTQYF.

Many counts were recorded for this clonotype. This CDR3 reads CAISRQGKKPKLYEQYF. CDR3 DNA sequence: TGTGCCATCTCTCGACAGGGGAAGAAACCGAAACTCTACGAGCAGTACTTC. The V and J genes are TRBV10-3 and TRBJ2-7; 8 nucleotides align to TRBD1. The CDR3 runs to 17 residues. The germline CDR1 and CDR2 sequences are ENHRY and SYGVKD. The J segment lost 3 bases and the V segment lost 8 bases, leaving 18 bases of the junction unmatched.

This clonotype was detected many times. V is TRBV24-1 and J is TRBJ1-2, with D possibly being TRBD1 (5 bases). CDR1 is KGHDR and CDR2 is SFDVKD in the germline V gene. The CDR3 consists of 17 residues. Trimming removed 7 bases at V and 3 bases at J, with 23 bases between. This chain's CDR3 is CATSNRDRIGVDYGYTF. In nucleotides, the CDR3 is TGTGCCACCAGCAACCGGGACCGAATCGGGGTGGACTATGGCTACACCTTC.